Described below is a single TCR beta chain sequence and its context. Sequencing was performed with immunoSEQ multiplex PCR; in TCRdb, only in-frame clones are kept and a portion is missing. Among 110,000 to 150,000 clones, approximately 92% were seen once, and the ten largest hold about 1.5%. This specimen belongs to a study of T cell responses to AZD1222 COVID-19 vaccine. The sequence derives from an adult in good health. Source: peripheral blood, taken on day 0 of AZD1222 vaccination.

This CDR3 reads CASSSRGLQSSYEQYF. CDR3 coding DNA: TGTGCCAGCAGTTCCCGAGGACTACAAAGCTCCTACGAGCAGTACTTC. The chain joins TRBV6-5 to TRBJ2-7; D may be TRBD2 (6 bases). Germline V CDR1 and CDR2: MNHEY, SVGAGI. There are 16 residues in the CDR3. V was trimmed by 4 bases and J by 0 bases, leaving 16 bases between them.